Below are 10 T cell receptor beta chains sequenced from a single sample in a study of T cells and Merkel cell carcinoma outcomes. Libraries were prepared by immunoSEQ multiplex PCR; TCRdb keeps only in-frame clonotypes and omits some of them. The table has approximately 12,000 clones, 95% to 96% seen once. Sequenced input: tumor tissue from Merkel cell carcinoma. These receptors came from a human donor with Merkel cell carcinoma.

The V call is TRBV6-5, the J call TRBJ1-2, with D hard to call. CDR1 is MNHEY, CDR2 SVGAGI, per germline. The germline V and J ends were trimmed by 5 bases and 6 bases, with 10 bases remaining between them. The CDR3 consists of 12 residues. CDR3 sequence: CASSADLDGYTF. The CDR3 DNA is TGTGCCAGCAGTGCCGACTTGGATGGCTACACCTTC.

With regard to this clone: At one end the junction does not follow the germline gene, possibly because of a read error. Other DNA variants within this sample encode the same CDR3. The chain combines TRBV7-2 with TRBJ1-1, with D perhaps matching TRBD1 (5 bases). Germline V CDR1 and CDR2: SGHTA, FQGNSA. There are 15 residues in the CDR3. In nucleotides, the CDR3 is TGTGCCAGCAGTTTAGATGGCGGGGGGTACACTGAAGCTTTCTTT. This gives the protein CASSLDGGGYTEAFF. Complete variable domain (other parts from reference TRBV7-2 and TRBJ1-1): GAGVSQSPSNKVTEKGKDVELRCDPISGHTALYWYRQSLGQGLEFLIYFQGNSAPDKSGLPSDRFSAERTGGSVSTLTIQRTQQEDSAVYLCASSLDGGGYTEAFFGQGTRLTVV.

CDR3 in amino acids: CSVGSGRNTGELFF. As DNA, the CDR3 is TGCAGCGTTGGTAGCGGGAGAAACACCGGGGAGCTGTTTTTT. The rearrangement uses TRBV29-1 and TRBJ2-2, with 9 bases that match TRBD2. Germline CDR1 and CDR2: SQVTM and ANQGSEA. After removal of 4 bases from V and 2 bases from J, the junction contained 2 bases not matched to a gene. This CDR3 is built from 14 residues.

J is TRBJ2-5 and V is TRBV5-4, with 11 nucleotides matching TRBD2. This CDR3 contains 16 residues. V gave up 2 bases and J gave up 3 bases; unmatched junction bases: 6. Germline V gene sequence: CDR1 SGHNT, CDR2 YYREEE (reference sequence). DNA of the CDR3: TGTGCCAGCAGCTTTAGTTTAGCGGGAGGGAAAGAGACCCAGTACTTC. Protein: CASSFSLAGGKETQYF.

The chain is built from TRBV19 and TRBJ2-6; 7 nucleotides align to TRBD2. This CDR3 has 18 residues. In germline, CDR1 is LNHDA, CDR2 SQIVND (reference sequence). V shed 2 bases and J 3 bases; nucleotides not matched to a gene: 10. CDR3 sequence reads: CASSIWEGGGYGANVLTF. CDR3 coding DNA: TGTGCCAGTAGTATATGGGAGGGAGGAGGATATGGGGCCAACGTCCTGACTTTC.

The genes are TRBV6-1 and TRBJ1-5; D is possibly TRBD1 (6 bases). The V gene's germline CDR1 is MNHNS and CDR2 SASEGT. This CDR3 is 15 amino acids long. V was shortened by 6 bases and J by 4 bases, with 16 bases between the two germline ends. The CDR3 nucleotides read TGTGCCAGCAGCGCCGAACAGGGCGCTAATCAGCCCCAGCATTTT. Protein: CASSAEQGANQPQHF.

The genes are TRBV5-4 and TRBJ2-5; D tentatively reads TRBD1 or TRBD2 (5 bases each). Between the trimmed V and J ends, which lost 3 bases and 5 bases, there was a span of 11 bases. This CDR3 comprises 13 residues. Germline V lookup: CDR1 SGHNT, CDR2 YYREEE (reference sequence). The CDR3 reads CASSSPWGETQYF. CDR3 bases: TGTGCCAGCAGCTCGCCGTGGGGGGAGACCCAGTACTTC.

The CDR3, as DNA: TGTGCCAGCAGCCCCCAGACAGGGCGGTCTGAAAAACTGTTTTTT. It translates to CASSPQTGRSEKLFF. J is TRBJ1-4 and V is TRBV7-9; the match to TRBD1 covers 7 bases. There are 15 residues in the CDR3. V lost 5 bases and J lost 7; bases outside the gene matches: 10. Germline-derived CDR1 and CDR2 are SEHNR and FQNEAQ (reference sequence).

The V and J genes are TRBV7-8 and TRBJ2-7; no reliable D call. The germline V and J ends were trimmed by 3 bases and 5 bases, with 8 bases remaining between them. CDR3 length: 12 amino acids. Germline V CDR1 and CDR2: SGHVS, FQNEAQ. CDR3 residues: CASSFQTDEQYF. For the CDR3, the DNA is TGTGCCAGCAGCTTTCAGACTGACGAGCAGTACTTC.

In nucleotides, the CDR3 is TGTGCCAGCTCCTATACGGAGGGGAACACTGAAGCTTTCTTT. It translates to CASSYTEGNTEAFF. V and J are TRBV18 and TRBJ1-1; D is ambiguous. CDR3 length: 14 residues. Germline loops: CDR1 KGHSH, CDR2 LQKENI. Trimming left V 6 bases short and J 1 base short, with 12 bases between.